This T cell receptor beta chain came from a study of T cells after posttransplantation cyclophosphamide. Cyclophosphamide on days +3 and +4 followed busulfan-fludarabine conditioning and a marrow graft. Using immunoSEQ multiplex PCR, the repertoire was profiled, and TCRdb retains in-frame clones only, with some absent. The repertoire holds more than 1,500 clones, with 73% as singletons. The material sequenced was CD8+ T cells sorted from PBMCs, taken roughly 240 days after a stem cell transplant with posttransplant cyclophosphamide. This TCR was sampled from a male patient in his thirties who received an allogeneic stem cell transplant from a related donor, was CMV-positive, and had no GVHD. Certain T cells may be donor cells from the graft.

CDR3 residues: CASSPRTSGTYEQYF. Written as DNA, the CDR3 is TGTGCCAGCAGCCCGAGGACTAGCGGGACCTACGAGCAGTACTTC. The chain joins TRBV4-2 to TRBJ2-7; 12 bases are a match to TRBD2. The length of the CDR3 is 15 residues. The germline gives CDR1 LGHNA, CDR2 YNFKEQ. V lost 4 bases and J lost 2; bases outside the gene matches: 3.